The 18 T cell receptor beta chains given below trace back to one sample, sequenced in a study of shared clonotypes between healthy human individuals. Sequencing was performed with immunoSEQ multiplex PCR; in TCRdb, only in-frame clones are kept and a portion is missing. This sample carries approximately 640,000 clones, 90% of them seen once, and the ten largest clones take approximately 35%. The sample consisted of memory CD8+ T cells from PBMCs. The subset: CD45RO+ cells pooled with CCR7-negative TemRA cells. Source of these receptors: a young man in good health. Some clones in this sample may be carry-over from other donors' samples.

This clone has only one observation. Other DNA sequences in this specimen translate into the identical CDR3. The CDR3 spells CASSLGLSGNTIYF. As DNA, the CDR3 is TGTGCCAGCAGTTTGGGCCTCTCTGGAAACACCATATATTTT. V and J are TRBV28 and TRBJ1-3; D is undetermined. Deletions cut 3 bases from V and 0 bases from J, with 6 bases between. The germline gives CDR1 MDHEN, CDR2 SYDVKM. The CDR3 covers 14 residues.

This chain links TRBV7-8 with TRBJ2-7; 8 bases align to TRBD1. Looked up from germline, CDR1 is SGHVS and CDR2 is FQNEAQ. Unmatched junction bases numbered 5, after V lost 4 bases and J lost 3 bases. The CDR3 runs to 14 residues. CDR3 DNA sequence: TGTGCCAGCAGCTCCCGACAGGGGATCTACGAGCAGTACTTC. The encoded protein is CASSSRQGIYEQYF.

The chain combines TRBV2 with TRBJ2-3; tentatively, D is TRBD1 (5 bases). Germline values: CDR1 SNHLY, CDR2 FYNNEI. V was clipped by 3 bases and J by 8 bases, with 12 bases between them. CDR3 length equals 13 residues. The CDR3 nucleotides read TGTGCCAGCAGTGACGACCCTGGGGCTACGCAGTATTTT. Amino acid sequence: CASSDDPGATQYF.

The V gene is TRBV6-4, the J gene TRBJ2-1, with 8 bases that match TRBD2. V gave up 5 bases and J gave up 9 bases; unmatched junction bases: 6. Germline values: CDR1 MRHNA, CDR2 SNTAGT. This CDR3 has 13 residues. CDR3 nucleotides: TGTGCCAGCAGTCTTAGCGGGACTGGTGAGCAGTTCTTC. Its protein product is CASSLSGTGEQFF.

In its sample, this clone was seen once. This sequence joins TRBV5-5 and TRBJ1-4; weak D call: TRBD1 (6 bases). Germline values: CDR1 SGHKS, CDR2 YYEKEE (reference sequence). This CDR3 is built from 15 residues. V lost 0 bases and J lost 5, with 11 bases in between. The CDR3: CASSLVGQLNEKLFF. The CDR3 region has the DNA TGTGCCAGCAGCTTGGTTGGACAGCTGAATGAAAAACTGTTTTTT. The full variable domain, completed using reference TRBV5-5 and TRBJ1-4, is DAGVTQSPTHLIKTRGQQVTLRCSPISGHKSVSWYQQVLGQGPQFIFQYYEKEERGRGNFPDRFSARQFPNYSSELNVNALLLGDSALYLCASSLVGQLNEKLFFGSGTQLSVL.

This chain links TRBV10-3 with TRBJ2-1; 7 bases line up with TRBD2. From germline, CDR1 is ENHRY and CDR2 SYGVKD. V lost 0 bases, J lost 8 bases, and 7 bases stayed unmatched. This CDR3 has 15 residues. CDR3 residues: CAISESALAWYEQFF. The CDR3, as DNA: TGTGCCATCAGTGAGTCGGCACTAGCGTGGTATGAGCAGTTCTTC.

The chain combines TRBV4-3 with TRBJ2-2; D possibly matches TRBD1 or TRBD2 (6 bases each). The CDR3 covers 15 residues. V lost 8 bases, J lost 0 bases, and 13 bases lay in between. Germline CDR1 reads LGHNA; CDR2 reads YSLEER. The CDR3 sequence: CASALGGPNTGELFF. CDR3 bases: TGCGCCAGCGCCTTAGGGGGGCCGAACACCGGGGAGCTGTTTTTT.

The chain is built from TRBV4-1 and TRBJ2-7; 9 bases align to TRBD2. The V and J ends lost 0 bases and 2 bases, in that order; junction bases with no gene match: 2. This CDR3 contains 15 residues. Germline CDR1 and CDR2: MGHRA and YSYEKL. In DNA, the CDR3 is TGCGCCAGCAGCCAAGAGGCTAGCGGGGCCTACGAGCAGTACTTC. This encodes CASSQEASGAYEQYF.

This clone was picked up a small number of times. This chain joins TRBV7-9 and TRBJ1-1; D gene uncertain. The germline gives CDR1 SEHNR, CDR2 FQNEAQ (reference sequence). Trimming cost V 4 bases and J 7 bases, with 10 bases left between them. The CDR3 runs 12 residues. The CDR3 DNA reads TGTGCCAGCAGCTCCCCCTCATATGAAGCTTTCTTT. This gives the protein CASSSPSYEAFF.

The chain employs TRBV6-6 and TRBJ1-4, with D maybe TRBD1 (6 bases). The CDR3 has 14 amino acids. The germline V gene encodes CDR1 MNHNY and CDR2 SVGAGI (reference sequence). Trimming pared 4 bases from V and 7 bases from J, leaving 13 bases between. The chain's CDR3 is CASSSIQDSEKLFF. CDR3 DNA sequence: TGTGCCAGCAGTTCTATTCAGGACAGTGAAAAACTGTTTTTT.

The chain combines TRBV7-8 with TRBJ1-5; 9 bases align to TRBD1. The germline V gene encodes CDR1 SGHVS and CDR2 FQNEAQ. This CDR3 contains 14 residues. Trimming took 3 bases from V and 4 from J; bases not matched to a gene: 1. The DNA for the CDR3 is TGTGCCAGCAGCTTCGACAGGGGGAATCAGCCCCAGCATTTT. This translates into CASSFDRGNQPQHF. The full variable domain, its missing parts supplied by reference TRBV7-8 and TRBJ1-5, is GAGVSQSPRYKVAKRGQDVALRCDPISGHVSLFWYQQALGQGPEFLTYFQNEAQLDKSGLPSDRFFAERPEGSVSTLKIQRTQQEDSAVYLCASSFDRGNQPQHFGDGTRLSIL.

The chain employs TRBV6-5 and TRBJ1-5, with 8 nucleotides matching TRBD1. This CDR3 is 15 amino acids long. J lost 2 bases, V lost 5 bases, and 5 bases had no gene match. Germline V gene data show CDR1 as MNHEY and CDR2 as SVGAGI. The CDR3 spells CASSQYRGGNQPQHF. CDR3 DNA: TGTGCCAGCAGTCAATACAGGGGGGGCAATCAGCCCCAGCATTTT.

The rearrangement uses TRBV5-1 and TRBJ2-3; weak D call: TRBD2 (6 bases). Germline V gives CDR1 SGHRS, CDR2 YFSETQ. This CDR3 comprises 15 residues. V was shortened by 4 bases and J by 0 bases, with 12 bases between the two germline ends. DNA for the CDR3: TGCGCCAGCAGCCTTCCGGGACTTAGCACAGATACGCAGTATTTT. It codes for CASSLPGLSTDTQYF.

A word on this clone: Other DNA sequences in this sample translate to the same CDR3. The chain has TRBV27 and TRBJ2-1; tentatively, D is TRBD1 (6 bases). The CDR3 has 15 residues. CDR1 and CDR2 from the germline V gene are MNHEY and SMNVEV (reference sequence). Trimming pared 3 bases from V and 2 bases from J, leaving 11 bases between. The CDR3 nucleotides are TGTGCCAGCAGTTTCGGGCAGGGGACCTACAATGAGCAGTTCTTC. This translates into CASSFGQGTYNEQFF.

This clone appeared a single time. V and J are TRBV4-3 and TRBJ2-6; 7 bases fit TRBD1. Germline lookup yields CDR1 LGHNA and CDR2 YSLEER. V lost 1 base to trimming and J lost 0 bases; unmatched junction nucleotides: 6. The length of the CDR3 is 18 residues. The CDR3 nucleotides are TGCGCCAGCAGCCAAGGAACAGGGGCGTCCTCTGGGGCCAACGTCCTGACTTTC. This gives the protein CASSQGTGASSGANVLTF.

Only a few counts were recorded for this clone. This chain links TRBV11-2 with TRBJ2-5; no firm D call. V was trimmed by 5 bases and J by 5 bases, leaving 15 bases between them. CDR1 and CDR2 (germline): SGHAT, FQNNGV. The CDR3 runs to 14 residues. CDR3 in amino acids: CASSRLEVSETQYF. The CDR3 bases are TGTGCCAGCAGCCGGCTTGAGGTATCGGAGACCCAGTACTTC.

J is TRBJ2-3 and V is TRBV4-3, with D uncertain. The CDR3 spans 16 residues. Trimming took 1 base from V and 4 from J, leaving 15 bases between them. Per the germline V gene, CDR1 is LGHNA and CDR2 is YSLEER. CDR3 in amino acids: CASSQVYFGGADTQYF. The CDR3 nucleotides read TGCGCCAGCAGCCAAGTTTACTTTGGTGGCGCAGATACGCAGTATTTT.

The CDR3 loop reads CASISRESYEQYF. The DNA for the CDR3 is TGTGCCAGCATTTCGCGGGAGAGCTACGAGCAGTACTTC. The chain combines TRBV7-2 with TRBJ2-7, with TRBD2 matching over 7 bases. V trimming: 7 bases; J trimming: 3 bases; junction bases outside the gene matches: 6. Germline CDR1 is SGHTA and CDR2 is FQGNSA. The CDR3 contains 13 residues.